Each of the 21 T cell receptor beta chains below was sequenced from the same sample in a study of cytomegalovirus exposure and HLA in healthy donors. TCRdb keeps only in-frame clones here, not all; method: immunoSEQ multiplex PCR. The sample yields 200,000 to 250,000 clones, roughly 84% seen once. The sequencing sample was made of PBMCs. Every receptor here comes from a woman under 30 in good health and CMV-seropositive.

This clone was detected only a few times. J is TRBJ1-5 and V is TRBV19; D unclear. Trimming removed 3 bases at V and 7 bases at J, with 10 bases between. The germline gives CDR1 LNHDA, CDR2 SQIVND (reference sequence). This CDR3 is 13 amino acids long. The CDR3 nucleotides are TGTGCCAGTAGTATTTCGGGTGGACAGCCCCAGCATTTT. The encoded protein is CASSISGGQPQHF. The full variable domain, completed using reference TRBV19 and TRBJ1-5, is DGGITQSPKYLFRKEGQNVTLSCEQNLNHDAMYWYRQDPGQGLRLIYYSQIVNDFQKGDIAEGYSVSREKKESFPLTVTSAQKNPTAFYLCASSISGGQPQHFGDGTRLSIL.

V usage is TRBV27 and J usage is TRBJ2-5; possibly TRBD1 for D (7 bases). CDR3 length equals 14 residues. The germline V gene encodes CDR1 MNHEY and CDR2 SMNVEV (reference sequence). V lost 2 bases and J lost 5, with 12 bases in between. CDR3 in DNA: TGTGCCAGCAGTTTAATGGCAGGGGGGGAGACCCAGTACTTC. Its protein is CASSLMAGGETQYF.

This clone occurred a few times. The chain recombines TRBV28 with TRBJ1-5, with no clear D. CDR1 is MDHEN, CDR2 SYDVKM, per germline. V lost 6 bases and J 2 bases, leaving 14 bases between the germline ends. This CDR3 comprises 15 residues. Here the CDR3 DNA reads TGTGCCAGCAGAACCCCCCGGCAGGGCAATCAGCCCCAGCATTTT. Its translation is CASRTPRQGNQPQHF. The full variable domain, rest sourced from reference TRBV28 and TRBJ1-5, is DVKVTQSSRYLVKRTGEKVFLECVQDMDHENMFWYRQDPGLGLRLIYFSYDVKMKEKGDIPEGYSVSREKKERFSLILESASTNQTSMYLCASRTPRQGNQPQHFGDGTRLSIL.

V gene TRBV6-5 combines with J gene TRBJ2-5; the D is unclear. The CDR3 totals 13 residues. Trimming took 4 bases from V and 7 from J, leaving 13 bases between them. Looked up from germline, CDR1 is MNHEY and CDR2 is SVGAGI. CDR3 DNA: TGTGCCAGCAGTTTATCCTTGACTGTGACCCAGTACTTC. Its protein is CASSLSLTVTQYF.

Details on this clone: The junction departs from the called germline gene at one end, perhaps through a read error. Here the CDR3 reads CASREAGTGLAYEQYF. The CDR3 region has the DNA TGTGCCAGCAGGGAAGCGGGGACAGGGTTGGCCTACGAGCAGTACTTC. V and J are TRBV2 and TRBJ2-7, with 9 bases that match TRBD1. In germline, CDR1 is SNHLY, CDR2 FYNNEI. The CDR3 is made up of 16 amino acids.

The CDR3 DNA follows: TGCGCCAGCAGCCAAGAATACAGCGGTGACACCATATATTTT. Translation gives CASSQEYSGDTIYF. The chain has TRBV4-1 and TRBJ1-3; D remains ambiguous. Germline CDR1 MGHRA, CDR2 YSYEKL. The CDR3 consists of 14 residues. Trimming cost V 0 bases and J 8 bases, with 11 bases left between them.

The V call is TRBV15, the J call TRBJ2-5, with D possibly being TRBD2 (5 bases). CDR1 LNHNV and CDR2 YYDKDF come from the germline V gene (reference sequence). The CDR3 spans 15 residues. V was clipped by 3 bases and J by 5 bases, with 16 bases between them. CDR3 loop: CATSRGERLWETQYF. DNA for the CDR3: TGTGCCACCAGCAGGGGTGAGCGGCTCTGGGAGACCCAGTACTTC.

This chain joins TRBV6-1 and TRBJ2-1, with a possible D match to TRBD1 (5 bases). CDR3 length: 17 residues. The V end was cut by 3 bases, the J end by 4 bases, with 19 bases between. CDR1 is MNHNS, CDR2 SASEGT, per germline. The CDR3 DNA follows: TGTGCCAGCAGTGAGGGCGCAGGGCGGAAAGCTTACAATGAGCAGTTCTTC. Translating gives CASSEGAGRKAYNEQFF.

This clone appeared once. This chain uses TRBV5-1 with TRBJ1-2; maybe TRBD1 (5 bases). CDR3 length: 15 residues. Germline CDR1 and CDR2: SGHRS and YFSETQ. V lost 0 bases to trimming and J lost 9 bases, with 18 bases between them. The CDR3 loop reads CASSLVGDSSMSYTF. The CDR3 nucleotides read TGCGCCAGCAGCTTGGTGGGGGACTCCTCTATGAGCTACACCTTC.

The sample holds one count of this clone. The rearrangement joins TRBV4-1 to TRBJ2-3; the D gene is possibly TRBD1 (8 bases). V dropped 3 bases and J dropped 3 bases, with 16 bases sitting between them. The CDR3 covers 16 residues. Germline values: CDR1 MGHRA, CDR2 YSYEKL. The chain's CDR3 is CASSHEDRGGTDTQYF. CDR3 sequence (DNA): TGCGCCAGCAGCCACGAAGACAGGGGAGGGACAGATACGCAGTATTTT.

V and J are TRBV4-1 and TRBJ1-2, with TRBD1 matching over 10 bases. Germline-derived CDR1 and CDR2 are MGHRA and YSYEKL. Germline trimming cut 4 bases from V and 4 bases from J; bases unmatched to any gene: 12. The CDR3 extends over 17 amino acids. The CDR3 sequence: CASSPFRQGAQGYGYTF. The DNA of the CDR3 is TGCGCCAGCAGCCCATTCAGACAGGGGGCGCAGGGCTATGGCTACACCTTC.

The V and J genes are TRBV4-1 and TRBJ1-5; 7 positions match TRBD1. V lost 3 bases, J lost 0 bases, and 8 bases stayed unmatched. Germline CDR1 is MGHRA and CDR2 is YSYEKL. CDR3 length: 17 residues. CDR3 sequence (DNA): TGCGCCAGCAGCCAGGCGGGACAGAGAAATAGCAATCAGCCCCAGCATTTT. This codes for CASSQAGQRNSNQPQHF.

This clone was observed a single time. V is TRBV2 and J is TRBJ1-1; 10 nucleotides line up with TRBD1. Germline V gene lookup returns CDR1 SNHLY and CDR2 FYNNEI. The trim removed 6 bases at V and 4 bases at J, leaving 5 bases unmatched. CDR3 length: 14 amino acids. CDR3 bases: TGTGCCAGCAGGTGGACAGGGGGTATCACTGAAGCTTTCTTT. As protein: CASRWTGGITEAFF.

This chain joins TRBV4-1 and TRBJ2-1; 11 bases are shared with TRBD2. This CDR3 is built from 17 residues. V lost 2 bases and J lost 4; bases outside the gene matches: 7. The germline CDR1 and CDR2 sequences are MGHRA and YSYEKL. CDR3 region: CASSQFYGTSGYNEQFF. DNA of the CDR3: TGCGCCAGCAGCCAATTCTACGGGACTAGCGGATACAATGAGCAGTTCTTC.

The rearrangement joins TRBV27 to TRBJ1-2; TRBD1 is a possible D gene (6 bases). CDR3 length: 15 amino acids. CDR1 is MNHEY, CDR2 SMNVEV, per germline (reference sequence). Trimming took 0 bases from V and 7 from J, leaving 15 bases between them. The CDR3 DNA is TGTGCCAGCAGTTTATCCACAGTGGGGGCCGGTGGCTACACCTTC. Protein sequence: CASSLSTVGAGGYTF.

V and J are TRBV7-2 and TRBJ1-4; 7 bases agree with TRBD1. From germline, CDR1 is SGHTA and CDR2 FQGNSA. This CDR3 comprises 14 residues. V lost 5 bases and J lost 7; bases outside the gene matches: 7. The CDR3 region is CASSPGTESEKLFF. In nucleotides, the CDR3 is TGTGCCAGCAGCCCCGGGACAGAGAGTGAAAAACTGTTTTTT.

V and J are TRBV27 and TRBJ2-1; 10 positions match TRBD2. Losses at the gene ends were 3 bases for V and 5 bases for J; bases not matched to a gene: 10. Germline V CDR1 and CDR2: MNHEY, SMNVEV (reference sequence). The CDR3 has 17 amino acids. The CDR3 is CASSFLAGEHGHNEQFF. The CDR3 DNA follows: TGTGCCAGCAGTTTCCTAGCGGGAGAGCACGGCCACAATGAGCAGTTCTTC.

CDR3 in DNA: TGTGCCAGCAGCCCCGACAGGGGGCAATGGACTGAAGCTTTCTTT. It codes for CASSPDRGQWTEAFF. This chain joins TRBV7-9 and TRBJ1-1, with 10 bases matching TRBD1. The CDR3 is made up of 15 amino acids. The germline V gene has CDR1 SEHNR and CDR2 FQNEAQ (reference sequence). The trim removed 5 bases at V and 5 bases at J, leaving 8 bases unmatched.

V is TRBV5-6 and J is TRBJ1-2; 8 positions match TRBD1. CDR1 is SGHDT and CDR2 is YYEEEE in the germline V gene. The length of the CDR3 is 14 residues. V was clipped by 6 bases and J by 7 bases; unmatched bases: 11. As DNA, the CDR3 is TGTGCCAGCACCGTCGCTCCAGGGGGCTCTGGCTACACCTTC. Encoded protein: CASTVAPGGSGYTF.

J is TRBJ1-5 and V is TRBV5-5, with D possibly matching TRBD1 (5 bases). The V end was cut by 3 bases, the J end by 1 base, with 11 bases between. The germline CDR1 and CDR2 sequences are SGHKS and YYEKEE (reference sequence). The CDR3 is 15 residues long. This chain's CDR3 is CASSWEDTSNQPQHF. The CDR3 nucleotides are TGTGCCAGCAGCTGGGAGGACACGAGCAATCAGCCCCAGCATTTT.

The chain recombines TRBV18 with TRBJ2-3, with a possible D match to TRBD2 (5 bases). Germline V gene sequence: CDR1 KGHSH, CDR2 LQKENI. The CDR3 runs to 13 residues. V dropped 4 bases and J dropped 1 base, with 6 bases sitting between them. CDR3 amino acids: CASSRSGTDTQYF. In nucleotides, the CDR3 is TGTGCCAGCTCACGTAGCGGCACAGATACGCAGTATTTT.